This T cell receptor (beta chain) is from a study of shared T cell receptors in the human thymus. The CDR3 contains 15 residues. Germline CDR1 is LNHDA and CDR2 is SQIVND (reference sequence). The junction had 8 bases not matched to a gene; V was cut back by 4 bases and J by 5 bases. Profiled with immunoSEQ multiplex PCR; TCRdb holds only in-frame clones, not every one. The table shows hundreds of thousands of clones, with around 89% occurring only once. The data were also submitted as part of a second study, on human thymus T cells. As that report states: Congenital heart defects were the reason for the corrective surgery that the donors, healthy Finnish infants, were having. Surgeons resected thymus tissue during corrective heart surgery. V and J gene usage appeared biased in thymic and blood repertoires. Related research examined unrelated individuals and reported that their thymic repertoires overlapped highly.

The chain uses TRBV19 and TRBJ2-4; 7 positions match TRBD1. The clonotype originates from a boy younger than two with a congenital heart defect. Sequencing was carried out using thymocytes. CDR3 in DNA: TGTGCCAGTAGTACGGACAGGCCTCGCGAAAACATTCAGTACTTC. This sequence encodes CASSTDRPRENIQYF.